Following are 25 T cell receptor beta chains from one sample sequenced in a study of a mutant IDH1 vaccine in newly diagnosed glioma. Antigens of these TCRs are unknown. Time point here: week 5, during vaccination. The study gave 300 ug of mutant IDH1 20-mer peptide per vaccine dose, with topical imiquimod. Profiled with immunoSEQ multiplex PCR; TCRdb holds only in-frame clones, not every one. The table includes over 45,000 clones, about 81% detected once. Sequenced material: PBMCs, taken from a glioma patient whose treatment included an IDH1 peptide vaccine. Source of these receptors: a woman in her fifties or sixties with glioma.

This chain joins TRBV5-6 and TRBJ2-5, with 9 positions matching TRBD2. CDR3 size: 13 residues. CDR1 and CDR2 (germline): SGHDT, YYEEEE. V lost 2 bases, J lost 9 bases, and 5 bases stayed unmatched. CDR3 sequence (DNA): TGTGCCAGCAGCTTTGGCGGGGGGGCGGCCCAGTACTTC. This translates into CASSFGGGAAQYF.

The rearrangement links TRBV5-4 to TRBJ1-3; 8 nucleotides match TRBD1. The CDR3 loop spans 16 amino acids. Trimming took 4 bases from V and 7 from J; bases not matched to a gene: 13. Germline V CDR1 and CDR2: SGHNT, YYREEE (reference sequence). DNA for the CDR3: TGTGCCAGCAGCACTGACAGGGGAACGTCTAGTAACACCATATATTTT. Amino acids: CASSTDRGTSSNTIYF.

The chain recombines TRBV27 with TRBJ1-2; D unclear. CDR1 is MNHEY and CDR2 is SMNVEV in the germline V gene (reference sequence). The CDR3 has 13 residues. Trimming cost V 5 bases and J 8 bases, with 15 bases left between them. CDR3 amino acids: CASSTIGKTGYTF. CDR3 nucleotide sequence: TGTGCCAGCAGTACGATCGGCAAGACCGGCTACACCTTC.

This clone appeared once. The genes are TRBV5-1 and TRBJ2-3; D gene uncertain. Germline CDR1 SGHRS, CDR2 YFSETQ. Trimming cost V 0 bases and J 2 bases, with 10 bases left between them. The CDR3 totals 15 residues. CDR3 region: CASSLGLPYTDTQYF. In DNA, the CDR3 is TGCGCCAGCAGCTTGGGGCTGCCTTACACAGATACGCAGTATTTT.

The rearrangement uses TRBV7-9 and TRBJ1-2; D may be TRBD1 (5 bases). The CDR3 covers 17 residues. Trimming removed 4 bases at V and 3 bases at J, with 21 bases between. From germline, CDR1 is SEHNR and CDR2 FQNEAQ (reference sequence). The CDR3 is CASSSPPGGEKDYGYTF. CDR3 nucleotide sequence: TGTGCCAGCAGCTCCCCTCCGGGGGGGGAAAAGGACTATGGCTACACCTTC.

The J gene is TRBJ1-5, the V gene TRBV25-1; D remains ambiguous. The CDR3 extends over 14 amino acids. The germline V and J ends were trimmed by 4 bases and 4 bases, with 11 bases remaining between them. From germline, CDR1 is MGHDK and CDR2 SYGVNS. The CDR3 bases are TGTGCCAGCAGTGGAAGGACGGCGAATCAGCCCCAGCATTTT. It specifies CASSGRTANQPQHF. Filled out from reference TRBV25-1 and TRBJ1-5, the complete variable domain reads EADIYQTPRYLVIGTGKKITLECSQTMGHDKMYWYQQDPGMELHLIHYSYGVNSTEKGDLSSESTVSRIRTEHFPLTLESARPSHTSQYLCASSGRTANQPQHFGDGTRLSIL.

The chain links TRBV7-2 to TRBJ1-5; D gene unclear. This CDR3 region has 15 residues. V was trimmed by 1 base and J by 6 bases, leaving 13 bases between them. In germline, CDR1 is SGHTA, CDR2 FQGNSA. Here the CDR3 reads CASSLGGGNVQPQHF. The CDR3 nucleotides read TGTGCCAGCAGCTTAGGGGGAGGGAACGTTCAGCCCCAGCATTTT.

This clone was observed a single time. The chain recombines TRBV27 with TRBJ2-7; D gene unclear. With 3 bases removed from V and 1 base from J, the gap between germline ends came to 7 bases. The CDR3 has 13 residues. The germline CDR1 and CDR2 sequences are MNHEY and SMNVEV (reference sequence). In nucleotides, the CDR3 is TGTGCCAGCAGTTTTGATGTTTCCTACGAGCAGTACTTC. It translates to CASSFDVSYEQYF.

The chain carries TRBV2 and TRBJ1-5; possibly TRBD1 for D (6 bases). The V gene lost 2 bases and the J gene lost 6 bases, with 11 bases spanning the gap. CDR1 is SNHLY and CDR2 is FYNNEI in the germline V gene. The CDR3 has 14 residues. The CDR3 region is CASSEQQGTQPQHF. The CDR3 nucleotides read TGTGCCAGCAGTGAACAACAGGGCACTCAGCCCCAGCATTTT.

The CDR3 reads CASSTGIAEAFF. CDR3 in DNA: TGTGCCAGCAGCACCGGGATAGCTGAAGCTTTCTTT. The chain recombines TRBV5-6 with TRBJ1-1, with D unresolved. Per the germline V gene, CDR1 is SGHDT and CDR2 is YYEEEE. The CDR3 runs 12 residues. V lost 4 bases and J 6 bases, leaving 10 bases between the germline ends.

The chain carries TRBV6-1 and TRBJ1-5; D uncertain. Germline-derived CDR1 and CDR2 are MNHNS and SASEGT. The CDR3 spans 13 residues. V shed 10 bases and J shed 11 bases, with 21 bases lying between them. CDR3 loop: CATTSGDRRAQHF. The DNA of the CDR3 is TGTGCCACCACATCGGGAGACCGGAGGGCCCAGCATTTT.

The CDR3 nucleotides read TGTGCCATCAGTACCGGGACAGGGGCAAACACCATATATTTT. This encodes CAISTGTGANTIYF. The chain has TRBV10-3 and TRBJ1-3, with TRBD1 matching 10 bases. The ends lost 5 bases at V and 6 bases at J; junction bases unmatched: 4. CDR1 and CDR2 from the germline V gene are ENHRY and SYGVKD. This CDR3 contains 14 residues.

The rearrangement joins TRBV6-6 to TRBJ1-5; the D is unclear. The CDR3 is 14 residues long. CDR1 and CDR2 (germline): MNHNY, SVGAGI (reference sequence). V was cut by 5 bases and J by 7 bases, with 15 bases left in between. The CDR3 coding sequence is TGTGCCAGCAGTCCGAAAACCCCCGTGCAGCCCCAGCATTTT. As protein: CASSPKTPVQPQHF.

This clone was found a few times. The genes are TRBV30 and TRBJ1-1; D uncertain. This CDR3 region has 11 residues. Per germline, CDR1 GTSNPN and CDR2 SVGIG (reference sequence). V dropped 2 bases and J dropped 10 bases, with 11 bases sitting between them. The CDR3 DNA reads TGTGCCTGGAGTCTTGGTTTGGCAGCTTTCTTT. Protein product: CAWSLGLAAFF.

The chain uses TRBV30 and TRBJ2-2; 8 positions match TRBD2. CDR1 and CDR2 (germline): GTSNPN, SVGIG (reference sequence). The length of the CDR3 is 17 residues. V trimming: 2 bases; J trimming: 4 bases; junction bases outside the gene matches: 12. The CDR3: CAWSYLRSGGSTGELFF. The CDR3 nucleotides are TGTGCCTGGAGTTATTTAAGAAGCGGGGGTAGCACCGGGGAGCTGTTTTTT.

The CDR3 DNA reads TGTGCCAGCACCTCAATCAACAGGGGCAATGAGCAGTTCTTC. Translated, it gives CASTSINRGNEQFF. The gene calls are TRBV6-6 and TRBJ2-1, with 7 bases that match TRBD1. The junction had 9 bases not matched to a gene; V was cut back by 7 bases and J by 6 bases. Germline loops: CDR1 MNHNY, CDR2 SVGAGI (reference sequence). The CDR3 has 14 residues.

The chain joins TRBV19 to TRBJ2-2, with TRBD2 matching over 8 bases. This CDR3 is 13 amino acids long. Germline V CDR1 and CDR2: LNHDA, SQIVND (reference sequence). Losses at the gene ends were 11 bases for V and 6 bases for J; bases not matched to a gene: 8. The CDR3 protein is CASRTSRPGELFF. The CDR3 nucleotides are TGTGCCTCCCGGACTAGCCGTCCCGGGGAGCTGTTTTTT.

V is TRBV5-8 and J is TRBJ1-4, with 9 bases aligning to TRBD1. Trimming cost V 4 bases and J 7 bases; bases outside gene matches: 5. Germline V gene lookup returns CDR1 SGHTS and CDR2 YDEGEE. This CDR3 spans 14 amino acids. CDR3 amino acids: CASSLGTGFEKLFF. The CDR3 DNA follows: TGTGCCAGCAGCCTTGGGACAGGGTTTGAAAAACTGTTTTTT.

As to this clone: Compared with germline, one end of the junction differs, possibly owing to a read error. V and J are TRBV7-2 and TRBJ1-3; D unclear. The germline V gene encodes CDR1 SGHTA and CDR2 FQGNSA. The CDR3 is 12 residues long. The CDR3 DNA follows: TGTGCCAGCAGCTTGACTCCTGCGGTGTTGATTTTT. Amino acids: CASSLTPAVLIF.

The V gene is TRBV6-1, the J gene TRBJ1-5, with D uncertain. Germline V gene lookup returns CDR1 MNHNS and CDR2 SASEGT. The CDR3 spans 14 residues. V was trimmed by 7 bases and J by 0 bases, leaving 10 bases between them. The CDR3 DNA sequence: TGTGCCAGCATAGTGGATCATAGCAATCAGCCCCAGCATTTT. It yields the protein CASIVDHSNQPQHF.

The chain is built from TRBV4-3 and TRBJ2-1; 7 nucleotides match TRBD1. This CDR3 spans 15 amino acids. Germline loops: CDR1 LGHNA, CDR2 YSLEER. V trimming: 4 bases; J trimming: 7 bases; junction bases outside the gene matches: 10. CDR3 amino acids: CASSLFGTAGNEQFF. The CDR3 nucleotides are TGCGCCAGCAGCCTATTCGGGACAGCCGGTAATGAGCAGTTCTTC.

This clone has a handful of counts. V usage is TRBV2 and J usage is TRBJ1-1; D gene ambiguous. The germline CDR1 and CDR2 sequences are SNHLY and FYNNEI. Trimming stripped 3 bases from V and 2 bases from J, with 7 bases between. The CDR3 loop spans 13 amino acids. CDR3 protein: CASSDRLNTEAFF. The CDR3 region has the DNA TGTGCCAGCAGTGACAGACTTAACACTGAAGCTTTCTTT.

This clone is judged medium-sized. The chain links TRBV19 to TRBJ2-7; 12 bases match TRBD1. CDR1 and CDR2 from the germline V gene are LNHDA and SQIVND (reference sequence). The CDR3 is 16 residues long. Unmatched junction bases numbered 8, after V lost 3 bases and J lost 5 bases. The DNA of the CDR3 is TGTGCCAGTAGTATCGGGACAGGGGGCGTCGGCAACGAGCAGTACTTC. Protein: CASSIGTGGVGNEQYF.

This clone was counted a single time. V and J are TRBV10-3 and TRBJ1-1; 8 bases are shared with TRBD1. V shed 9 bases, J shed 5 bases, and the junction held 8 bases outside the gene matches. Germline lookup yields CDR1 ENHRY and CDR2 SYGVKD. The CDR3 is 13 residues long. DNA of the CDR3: TGTGCCATACGACAGGGGATTGGTACTGAAGCTTTCTTT. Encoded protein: CAIRQGIGTEAFF.

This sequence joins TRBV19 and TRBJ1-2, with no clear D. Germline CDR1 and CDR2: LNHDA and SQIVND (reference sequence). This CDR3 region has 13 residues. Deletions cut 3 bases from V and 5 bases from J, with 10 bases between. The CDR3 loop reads CASSIGSPYGYTF. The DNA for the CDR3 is TGTGCCAGTAGTATCGGGAGCCCATATGGCTACACCTTC. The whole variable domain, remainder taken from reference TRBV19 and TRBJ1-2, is DGGITQSPKYLFRKEGQNVTLSCEQNLNHDAMYWYRQDPGQGLRLIYYSQIVNDFQKGDIAEGYSVSREKKESFPLTVTSAQKNPTAFYLCASSIGSPYGYTFGSGTRLTVV.